Each of the 26 T cell receptor beta chains below was sequenced from the same sample in a study of OX40 agonist ivuxolimab in advanced cancers. The library relied on the immunoSEQ multiplex PCR assay. In its TCRdb copy, this immuneACCESS table keeps in-frame sequences only and misses some clones. Where compared with another copy, unresolved V genes explain less than half of these, and the others have no known cause. The sample records tens of thousands of clones, roughly 94% of which are singletons. The ten largest account for 8% to 10% of the sample. The sequencing here drew on CD4+ or CD8+ T cells sorted from blood, taken in a trial of the OX40 agonist ivuxolimab. These receptors were collected from an adult with an advanced solid tumor such as melanoma, head and neck, liver or kidney cancer.

The chain links TRBV27 to TRBJ2-1, with 9 bases matching TRBD1. The CDR3 has 15 residues. CDR1 is MNHEY, CDR2 SMNVEV, per germline (reference sequence). The V segment lost 5 bases and the J segment 4 bases; nucleotides outside the gene matches: 6. The CDR3 sequence is CASSLGQGPYNEQFF. The CDR3, as DNA: TGTGCCAGCAGTCTCGGACAGGGGCCGTACAATGAGCAGTTCTTC.

J is TRBJ1-1 and V is TRBV29-1, with unresolved D. Trimming stripped 5 bases from V and 3 bases from J, with 10 bases between. The CDR3 contains 12 residues. In germline, CDR1 is SQVTM, CDR2 ANQGSEA. The CDR3 DNA reads TGCAGCGTTTGGATCGGGGACACTGAAGCTTTCTTT. This codes for CSVWIGDTEAFF.

The gene calls are TRBV15 and TRBJ2-5; 11 bases agree with TRBD2. The V segment lost 1 base and the J segment 3 bases; nucleotides outside the gene matches: 1. The CDR3 has 15 amino acids. Germline V lookup: CDR1 LNHNV, CDR2 YYDKDF (reference sequence). This CDR3 is CATSRVSGGEETQYF. The DNA for the CDR3 is TGTGCCACCAGCAGAGTTAGCGGGGGGGAAGAGACCCAGTACTTC.

The V and J genes are TRBV5-4 and TRBJ2-7, with 7 bases matching TRBD2. Per the germline V gene, CDR1 is SGHNT and CDR2 is YYREEE (reference sequence). The V gene end was trimmed by 4 bases and the J gene end by 3 bases; junction bases not matched to a gene: 13. The CDR3 length is 16 residues. The CDR3: CASSGPASASGYEQYF. The CDR3 DNA follows: TGTGCCAGCAGCGGCCCTGCCTCAGCTAGCGGCTACGAGCAGTACTTC.

This rearrangement joins TRBV5-8 to TRBJ1-6, with a possible D match to TRBD1 (5 bases). Per the germline V gene, CDR1 is SGHTS and CDR2 is YDEGEE. The CDR3 extends over 14 amino acids. Trimming removed 2 bases at V and 7 bases at J, with 10 bases between. For the CDR3, the DNA is TGTGCCAGCAGCTTCGGGACGGCGAATTCACCCCTCCACTTT. Amino acids: CASSFGTANSPLHF.

The rearrangement links TRBV28 to TRBJ1-2; perhaps TRBD1 as D (5 bases). CDR1 and CDR2 from the germline V gene are MDHEN and SYDVKM. Trimming took off 6 bases at V and 1 base at J, with 9 bases between the two ends. This CDR3 is built from 13 residues. CDR3 DNA: TGTGCCAGCAGCCTACAGGTTAACTATGGCTACACCTTC. Translated: CASSLQVNYGYTF.

The chain has TRBV27 and TRBJ2-3; D is unresolved. CDR3 length: 14 residues. Germline lookup yields CDR1 MNHEY and CDR2 SMNVEV (reference sequence). V lost 2 bases and J lost 7, with 13 bases in between. CDR3 nucleotide sequence: TGTGCCAGCAGTTTAGGGATAGCCTCAAATACGCAGTATTTT. Amino acid sequence: CASSLGIASNTQYF.

The chain couples TRBV28 to TRBJ2-2, with D perhaps matching TRBD2 (6 bases). Per the germline V gene, CDR1 is MDHEN and CDR2 is SYDVKM. Trimming pared 2 bases from V and 3 bases from J, leaving 16 bases between. The CDR3 is 17 residues long. The CDR3, as DNA: TGTGCCAGCAGTTTAGGGGGGTCCATGGAGGACACCGGGGAGCTGTTTTTT. Its translation: CASSLGGSMEDTGELFF.

The V and J genes are TRBV7-9 and TRBJ2-1; 15 nucleotides agree with TRBD2. Germline loops: CDR1 SEHNR, CDR2 FQNEAQ (reference sequence). The CDR3 runs 16 residues. V was clipped by 5 bases and J by 9 bases; unmatched bases: 8. DNA for the CDR3: TGTGCCAGCAGCCGGGGGACTAGCGGGAGGTTCGTTGAGCAGTTCTTC. Protein: CASSRGTSGRFVEQFF.

The rearrangement links TRBV4-2 to TRBJ2-2; D is unresolved. CDR1 is LGHNA and CDR2 is YNFKEQ in the germline V gene. The ends were cut back, 4 bases at V and 7 bases at J, with 10 bases in the middle. The CDR3 has 13 residues. The CDR3, as DNA: TGTGCCAGCAGCCGAAGGGAAGGCGGGGAGCTGTTTTTT. Translated, it gives CASSRREGGELFF.

V gene TRBV30 combines with J gene TRBJ2-7, with TRBD1 identical over 7 bases. Germline trimming cut 1 base from V and 6 bases from J; bases unmatched to any gene: 0. The CDR3 is 11 residues long. Germline CDR1 and CDR2: GTSNPN and SVGIG (reference sequence). CDR3 amino acids: CAWSAGGEQYF. CDR3 DNA: TGTGCCTGGAGTGCAGGGGGCGAGCAGTACTTC.

The rearrangement links TRBV11-2 to TRBJ2-2, with 11 bases that match TRBD2. CDR3 length: 18 residues. CDR1 is SGHAT and CDR2 is FQNNGV in the germline V gene. Losses at the gene ends were 0 bases for V and 4 bases for J; bases not matched to a gene: 7. CDR3 region: CASSLDLAGGWGTGELFF. The CDR3 DNA sequence: TGTGCCAGCAGCTTAGACCTAGCGGGGGGTTGGGGCACCGGGGAGCTGTTTTTT.

V usage is TRBV27 and J usage is TRBJ2-2; weak D call: TRBD1 (5 bases). V was clipped by 2 bases and J by 2 bases, with 9 bases between them. CDR3 length: 15 amino acids. Germline V lookup: CDR1 MNHEY, CDR2 SMNVEV (reference sequence). The CDR3: CASSLLTANTGELFF. The CDR3, as DNA: TGTGCCAGCAGTTTACTGACAGCCAACACCGGGGAGCTGTTTTTT.

This rearrangement joins TRBV19 to TRBJ2-2; tentative D call: TRBD1 (5 bases). Germline lookup yields CDR1 LNHDA and CDR2 SQIVND (reference sequence). This CDR3 comprises 15 residues. V was cut by 3 bases and J by 0 bases, with 8 bases left in between. CDR3 DNA sequence: TGTGCCAGTAGTATCACAGGAGCGAACACCGGGGAGCTGTTTTTT. Translating gives CASSITGANTGELFF.

The chain combines TRBV28 with TRBJ2-6; no definite D call. Germline CDR1 is MDHEN and CDR2 is SYDVKM. Trimming removed 7 bases from V and 0 bases from J, with 10 bases in between. The CDR3 runs to 15 residues. CDR3 coding DNA: TGTGCCAGCACTACGTCTCTCTCTGGGGCCAACGTCCTGACTTTC. Translated, it gives CASTTSLSGANVLTF. The whole variable domain, filled in from reference TRBV28 and TRBJ2-6, reads DVKVTQSSRYLVKRTGEKVFLECVQDMDHENMFWYRQDPGLGLRLIYFSYDVKMKEKGDIPEGYSVSREKKERFSLILESASTNQTSMYLCASTTSLSGANVLTFGAGSRLTVL.

The V call is TRBV11-3, the J call TRBJ2-3, with D maybe TRBD2 (5 bases). There are 12 residues in the CDR3. The germline V and J ends were trimmed by 5 bases and 5 bases, with 8 bases remaining between them. Germline-derived CDR1 and CDR2 are SGHNT and YENEEA. The CDR3 bases are TGTGCCAGCAGCCCCGGGATAGATACGCAGTATTTT. Protein product: CASSPGIDTQYF.

This sequence joins TRBV19 and TRBJ1-1; TRBD1 matches at 8 bases. This CDR3 is built from 18 residues. The germline V gene encodes CDR1 LNHDA and CDR2 SQIVND (reference sequence). The ends lost 1 base at V and 0 bases at J; junction bases unmatched: 10. CDR3: CASSIVIPRQGLNTEAFF. Here the CDR3 DNA reads TGTGCCAGTAGTATAGTCATCCCCCGACAGGGGTTGAACACTGAAGCTTTCTTT.

The V call is TRBV28, the J call TRBJ1-1, with TRBD1 as a possible D gene (6 bases). The CDR3 sequence is 15 residues long. The germline V gene has CDR1 MDHEN and CDR2 SYDVKM. V was pared by 3 bases and J by 4 bases, with 15 bases between. The CDR3 DNA reads TGTGCCAGCAGTTTGACAGAGGGGGGGGCCACTGAAGCTTTCTTT. Its protein product is CASSLTEGGATEAFF.

This chain connects TRBV9 to TRBJ1-4; no definite D call. The ends were cut back, 3 bases at V and 7 bases at J, with 4 bases in the middle. Per germline, CDR1 SGDLS and CDR2 YYNGEE. The CDR3 extends over 11 amino acids. CDR3 sequence (DNA): TGTGCCAGCAGCGGAGGTGAAAAACTGTTTTTT. This encodes CASSGGEKLFF.

The chain couples TRBV7-6 to TRBJ2-7, with no clear D. CDR1 and CDR2 from the germline V gene are SGHVS and FNYEAQ. The CDR3 is 15 residues long. V was shortened by 1 base and J by 0 bases, with 10 bases between the two germline ends. The CDR3 DNA sequence: TGTGCCAGCAGCTTAGAGGTTGCGAGCTCCTACGAGCAGTACTTC. Protein: CASSLEVASSYEQYF.

The genes are TRBV5-1 and TRBJ1-2, with D possibly TRBD1 on 6 matching bases. Trimming left V 0 bases short and J 8 bases short, with 14 bases between. The germline V gene encodes CDR1 SGHRS and CDR2 YFSETQ. The CDR3 runs to 14 residues. The CDR3 DNA follows: TGCGCCAGCAGCTTGGGGCGGGGGCTGGACGGCTACACCTTC. Amino acid sequence: CASSLGRGLDGYTF.

The chain links TRBV25-1 to TRBJ1-4; D is uncertain. The V gene's germline CDR1 is MGHDK and CDR2 SYGVNS. V was trimmed by 1 base and J by 5 bases, leaving 8 bases between them. This CDR3 region has 14 residues. In DNA form, the CDR3 reads TGTGCCAGCAGTGAATTTGGAGGGAATGAAAAACTGTTTTTT. Translated: CASSEFGGNEKLFF.

The rearrangement links TRBV27 to TRBJ2-7; 7 nucleotides line up with TRBD1. Germline V gives CDR1 MNHEY, CDR2 SMNVEV (reference sequence). V shed 4 bases, J shed 5 bases, and the junction held 5 bases outside the gene matches. CDR3 size: 13 residues. DNA of the CDR3: TGTGCCAGCAGTTCCGGACAGGTGAACGAGCAGTACTTC. Translating it yields CASSSGQVNEQYF.

The chain uses TRBV15 and TRBJ2-3; TRBD2 matches 10 bases. V dropped 5 bases and J dropped 1; count of bases not matched to a gene: 9. This CDR3 region has 17 residues. Germline CDR1 is LNHNV and CDR2 is YYDKDF (reference sequence). CDR3 DNA sequence: TGTGCCACCAGCTCGGGCGCTAGCGGGGGAGGCACAGATACGCAGTATTTT. Translation gives CATSSGASGGGTDTQYF.

This clone showed up just once. This chain uses TRBV28 with TRBJ2-7; D remains ambiguous. The CDR3 extends over 15 amino acids. Germline-derived CDR1 and CDR2 are MDHEN and SYDVKM. V was trimmed by 6 bases and J by 4 bases, leaving 19 bases between them. CDR3 nucleotide sequence: TGTGCCAGCAGGGCCGACCTGGGTGCTAATTACGAGCAGTACTTC. This gives the protein CASRADLGANYEQYF.

The chain is built from TRBV30 and TRBJ1-4; a weak D match, TRBD1 (5 bases). V was shortened by 7 bases and J by 5 bases, with 17 bases between the two germline ends. The V gene's germline CDR1 is GTSNPN and CDR2 SVGIG (reference sequence). The CDR3 totals 14 residues. CDR3 region: CAFHLNRQNEKLFF. The CDR3 DNA reads TGTGCCTTTCACCTAAACAGGCAAAATGAAAAACTGTTTTTT.